These 30 T cell receptor beta chains were sequenced from one sample in a study of high-grade serous ovarian cancer treatment subgroups. Tumor samples were obtained before definitive surgery or chemotherapy. This table comes from immunoSEQ multiplex PCR, and its TCRdb copy is limited to in-frame clones, with some not included. The profile covers 1,900 or so clones, with more than 75% appearing a single time and less than 8% taken by the ten largest. The sample comprised tumor tissue. The receptors stem from a human donor with high-grade serous ovarian cancer.

The chain couples TRBV7-2 to TRBJ2-7; TRBD1 might be the D (6 bases). Germline V lookup: CDR1 SGHTA, CDR2 FQGNSA. V lost 5 bases, J lost 4 bases, and 6 bases lay in between. This CDR3 is built from 11 residues. In DNA form, the CDR3 reads TGTGCCAGCAGCGACAGGTACGAGCAGTACGTC. The encoded protein is CASSDRYEQYV.

The V and J genes are TRBV6-5 and TRBJ1-2; no reliable D call. This CDR3 has 13 amino acids. V was shortened by 2 bases and J by 4 bases, with 8 bases between the two germline ends. In germline, CDR1 is MNHEY, CDR2 SVGAGI. The CDR3 bases are TGTGCCAGCAGTTACGGTATTTTCTATGGCTACACCTTC. Translation: CASSYGIFYGYTF.

The chain combines TRBV6-5 with TRBJ1-1; 10 nucleotides line up with TRBD1. The germline CDR1 and CDR2 sequences are MNHEY and SVGAGI. The CDR3 has 16 amino acids. Trimming cost V 0 bases and J 4 bases; bases outside gene matches: 5. In nucleotides, the CDR3 is TGTGCCAGCAGTTACTCGTTTGACAGGGGGCTCACTGAAGCTTTCTTT. Residues: CASSYSFDRGLTEAFF.

V gene TRBV5-4 combines with J gene TRBJ2-1; TRBD1 aligns across 7 bases. The length of the CDR3 is 14 residues. CDR1 is SGHNT and CDR2 is YYREEE in the germline V gene (reference sequence). V gave up 3 bases and J gave up 10 bases; unmatched junction bases: 10. The CDR3: CASSSNQGVGEQFF. The DNA for the CDR3 is TGTGCCAGCAGCTCAAATCAGGGGGTTGGGGAGCAGTTCTTC.

The chain couples TRBV7-3 to TRBJ1-5, with TRBD1 identical over 11 bases. V shed 2 bases and J 4 bases; nucleotides not matched to a gene: 19. Germline CDR1 and CDR2: SGHTA and FQGTGA. The CDR3 is made up of 21 amino acids. The CDR3 reads CASSLRTGGFQGRAPNQPQHF. In DNA form, the CDR3 reads TGTGCCAGCAGCTTACGGACAGGGGGCTTTCAAGGGAGGGCGCCTAATCAGCCCCAGCATTTT. Based on the CDR3 plus reference TRBV7-3 and TRBJ1-5, the full variable domain is GAGVSQTPSNKVTEKGKYVELRCDPISGHTALYWYRQSLGQGPEFLIYFQGTGAADDSGLPNDRFFAVRPEGSVSTLKIQRTERGDSAVYLCASSLRTGGFQGRAPNQPQHFGDGTRLSIL.

The chain recombines TRBV5-4 with TRBJ2-3; 9 nucleotides agree with TRBD2. With 3 bases clipped from V and 4 bases from J, the junction kept 6 bases outside the gene matches. The CDR3 covers 15 residues. Germline CDR1 reads SGHNT; CDR2 reads YYREEE (reference sequence). CDR3 protein: CASSSSGVGSDTQYF. In DNA form, the CDR3 reads TGTGCCAGCAGCTCTAGCGGGGTTGGCTCAGATACGCAGTATTTT.

The V gene is TRBV7-2, the J gene TRBJ2-5; TRBD2 agrees at 15 bases. The CDR3 extends over 18 amino acids. The V gene's germline CDR1 is SGHTA and CDR2 FQGNSA. The trim removed 2 bases at V and 5 bases at J, leaving 9 bases unmatched. The CDR3 DNA sequence: TGTGCCAGCAGCTTAACCTGGACTAGCGGGGGGGCCCGTGAGACCCAGTACTTC. Translation gives CASSLTWTSGGARETQYF.

This clone appeared once. V and J are TRBV11-1 and TRBJ2-1, with 11 bases identical to TRBD2. The CDR3 covers 15 residues. Losses at the gene ends were 6 bases for V and 5 bases for J; bases not matched to a gene: 6. Germline V lookup: CDR1 SGHAT, CDR2 FQDESV (reference sequence). The CDR3 DNA follows: TGTGCCAGCAGTCGGGGGACTAGCGGACACAATGAGCAGTTCTTC. It specifies CASSRGTSGHNEQFF.

The chain recombines TRBV7-2 with TRBJ1-1; a weak D match, TRBD1 (6 bases). The CDR3 is 15 amino acids. Trimming shortened V by 6 bases and J by 1 base, and 15 bases separated the two germline ends. Per germline, CDR1 SGHTA and CDR2 FQGNSA. CDR3 residues: CASSLGGLENTEAFF. DNA for the CDR3: TGTGCCAGCAGTCTAGGGGGGCTTGAGAACACTGAAGCTTTCTTT.

Only a few counts were recorded for this clone. The chain links TRBV2 to TRBJ2-4; D is tentatively TRBD1 or TRBD2 (6 bases each). V lost 9 bases, J lost 3 bases, and 15 bases lay in between. Germline CDR1 SNHLY, CDR2 FYNNEI. This CDR3 is built from 14 residues. The CDR3 DNA reads TGTGCCAGTACCATTGGAGGGGGCAAAAACATTCAGTACTTC. Protein product: CASTIGGGKNIQYF.

V is TRBV6-1 and J is TRBJ2-7, with D perhaps given as TRBD1 or TRBD2 (5 bases each). V dropped 2 bases and J dropped 2 bases, with 22 bases sitting between them. The CDR3 length is 18 residues. The germline gives CDR1 MNHNS, CDR2 SASEGT. CDR3 coding DNA: TGTGCCAGCAGTGAAACCCCCCCGGTCTCCCGGGGCACCTACGAGCAGTACTTC. The encoded protein is CASSETPPVSRGTYEQYF.

J is TRBJ2-2 and V is TRBV7-3, with D perhaps TRBD2 (5 bases). Germline CDR1 SGHTA, CDR2 FQGTGA. The CDR3 is 13 residues long. Between the trimmed V and J ends, which lost 6 bases and 6 bases, there was a span of 11 bases. Written as DNA, the CDR3 is TGTGCCAGCAGTCGAGCGGTCGCCGGGGAGCTGTTTTTT. Translating gives CASSRAVAGELFF.

This sequence joins TRBV19 and TRBJ2-1; TRBD2 aligns across 12 bases. The ends lost 3 bases at V and 6 bases at J; junction bases unmatched: 6. The CDR3 sequence is 16 residues long. Germline CDR1 and CDR2: LNHDA and SQIVND (reference sequence). DNA for the CDR3: TGTGCCAGTAGTATCCGGGGGACTAGCGGGCTCAATGAGCAGTTCTTC. It yields the protein CASSIRGTSGLNEQFF.

Note on this clone: The same CDR3 can be traced to other DNA sequences in this sample. The gene calls are TRBV5-1 and TRBJ1-1; a weak D match, TRBD1 (5 bases). This CDR3 has 16 residues. V lost 4 bases, J lost 1 base, and 17 bases lay in between. Germline CDR1 SGHRS, CDR2 YFSETQ. CDR3 region: CASSLASGQGNTEAFF. Here the CDR3 DNA reads TGCGCCAGCAGCCTGGCTTCAGGGCAGGGGAACACTGAAGCTTTCTTT.

V and J are TRBV5-1 and TRBJ1-2, with 7 bases that match TRBD1. V trimming: 0 bases; J trimming: 8 bases; junction bases outside the gene matches: 7. This CDR3 has 14 residues. Germline CDR1 and CDR2: SGHRS and YFSETQ. The DNA for the CDR3 is TGCGCCAGCAGCTTGGGACAGGGACATGAGGGCTACACCTTC. This gives the protein CASSLGQGHEGYTF.

The V and J genes are TRBV13 and TRBJ2-1; a weak D match, TRBD1 (6 bases). Germline values: CDR1 PRHDT, CDR2 FYEKMQ (reference sequence). The CDR3 has 13 residues. The V end was cut by 5 bases, the J end by 6 bases, with 11 bases between. In nucleotides, the CDR3 is TGTGCCAGCAGCGCCAGGGGTCCCAATGAGCAGTTCTTC. This encodes CASSARGPNEQFF.

The chain recombines TRBV7-3 with TRBJ2-5; D possibly corresponds to TRBD1 (6 bases). Per the germline V gene, CDR1 is SGHTA and CDR2 is FQGTGA. This CDR3 spans 15 amino acids. The germline V and J ends were trimmed by 6 bases and 5 bases, with 19 bases remaining between them. Here the CDR3 DNA reads TGTGCCAGCAGGACCACAGGGAACGGAGCGGAGACCCAGTACTTC. This gives the protein CASRTTGNGAETQYF.

This clone was detected once. The gene calls are TRBV18 and TRBJ1-1, with D possibly TRBD1 on 5 matching bases. This CDR3 spans 15 amino acids. The germline V gene has CDR1 KGHSH and CDR2 LQKENI. Trimming cost V 6 bases and J 1 base, with 15 bases left between them. The CDR3 coding sequence is TGTGCCAGCTCCCAAGAGGGGAGAGGGAACACTGAAGCTTTCTTT. Amino acid sequence: CASSQEGRGNTEAFF.

The chain carries TRBV9 and TRBJ2-3; D call uncertain. In germline, CDR1 is SGDLS, CDR2 YYNGEE. The CDR3 covers 14 residues. With 3 bases removed from V and 0 bases from J, the gap between germline ends came to 8 bases. The CDR3 is CASSARLSTDTQYF. CDR3 nucleotides: TGTGCCAGCAGCGCCCGGTTGAGCACAGATACGCAGTATTTT.

This clone occurred a few times. V is TRBV6-1 and J is TRBJ2-1; 8 positions agree with TRBD2. The germline gives CDR1 MNHNS, CDR2 SASEGT. CDR3 length equals 15 residues. With 1 base clipped from V and 3 bases from J, the junction kept 2 bases outside the gene matches. The CDR3 reads CASSEVSGDYNEQFF. The CDR3 coding sequence is TGTGCCAGCAGTGAAGTTAGCGGGGACTACAATGAGCAGTTCTTC.

The CDR3 is CASSSNGGYGTDTQYF. The CDR3 region has the DNA TGCGCCAGCAGCTCGAACGGCGGTTATGGCACAGATACGCAGTATTTT. J is TRBJ2-3 and V is TRBV5-1; D unclear. Looked up from germline, CDR1 is SGHRS and CDR2 is YFSETQ. This CDR3 comprises 16 residues. Trimming shortened V by 3 bases and J by 1 base, and 15 bases separated the two germline ends. Based on the CDR3 plus reference TRBV5-1 and TRBJ2-3, the full variable domain is KAGVTQTPRYLIKTRGQQVTLSCSPISGHRSVSWYQQTPGQGLQFLFEYFSETQRNKGNFPGRFSGRQFSNSRSEMNVSTLELGDSALYLCASSSNGGYGTDTQYFGPGTRLTVL.

This clone is a singleton in its sample. Other nucleotide sequences from this sample produce the same CDR3. V is TRBV2 and J is TRBJ1-1; no reliable D call. The germline V and J ends were trimmed by 6 bases and 1 base, with 12 bases remaining between them. The CDR3 contains 14 residues. Germline V gene sequence: CDR1 SNHLY, CDR2 FYNNEI. CDR3 bases: TGTGCCAGCAGGGGTAGTGCTGGGAACACTGAAGCTTTCTTT. It specifies CASRGSAGNTEAFF.

The chain joins TRBV2 to TRBJ2-5, with a weak D call TRBD1 (6 bases). V was trimmed by 3 bases and J by 5 bases, leaving 13 bases between them. Germline-derived CDR1 and CDR2 are SNHLY and FYNNEI. This CDR3 region has 14 residues. CDR3 DNA sequence: TGTGCCAGCAGTGAGGGGGCGGGTGGGGAGACCCAGTACTTC. Translated: CASSEGAGGETQYF.

V is TRBV6-1 and J is TRBJ1-1, with D perhaps matching TRBD1 (6 bases). Germline CDR1 reads MNHNS; CDR2 reads SASEGT. Between the trimmed V and J ends, which lost 1 base and 7 bases, there was a span of 7 bases. The CDR3 runs 12 residues. The CDR3 region is CASSEEGGEAFF. The CDR3 DNA reads as TGTGCCAGCAGTGAAGAGGGGGGTGAAGCTTTCTTT.

CDR3 sequence: CASSLFRDQLYEQYV. CDR3 bases: TGTGCCAGCAGTTTATTCAGGGATCAACTCTACGAGCAGTACGTC. V gene TRBV28 combines with J gene TRBJ2-7; maybe TRBD1 (5 bases). The germline V gene has CDR1 MDHEN and CDR2 SYDVKM. The CDR3 totals 15 residues. V was pared by 1 base and J by 3 bases, with 13 bases between.

A note on this clone: One end of the junction does not line up with germline, which may come from a read error. This chain links TRBV7-7 with TRBJ2-3; TRBD2 aligns across 11 bases. The germline V gene encodes CDR1 SSHAT and CDR2 FNYEAQ (reference sequence). The CDR3 consists of 16 residues. The CDR3 region is CASSLGLAESTDTQYF. CDR3 DNA: TGTGCTAGCAGCTTGGGACTAGCGGAGAGCACAGATACGCAGTATTTT.

The chain carries TRBV6-5 and TRBJ1-2; TRBD1 matches at 9 bases. The V gene's germline CDR1 is MNHEY and CDR2 SVGAGI. The CDR3 covers 14 residues. Trimming took 5 bases from V and 3 from J; bases not matched to a gene: 4. The CDR3 sequence: CASSEQGADYGYTF. The CDR3 DNA follows: TGTGCCAGCAGTGAACAGGGGGCGGACTATGGCTACACCTTC.

This clone came up a few times. The J gene is TRBJ1-5, the V gene TRBV6-5, with a weak D call TRBD1 (5 bases). Germline V gives CDR1 MNHEY, CDR2 SVGAGI. CDR3 length equals 13 residues. Trimming took off 5 bases at V and 7 bases at J, with 12 bases between the two ends. The CDR3 sequence is CASSVQGGQPQHF. The CDR3 nucleotides are TGTGCCAGCAGTGTCCAGGGCGGGCAGCCCCAGCATTTT.

The rearrangement uses TRBV10-3 and TRBJ1-5; no reliable D call. Germline assignment: CDR1 ENHRY and CDR2 SYGVKD. V was clipped by 11 bases and J by 0 bases, with 11 bases between them. This CDR3 is built from 13 residues. The CDR3 bases are TGTGCCGCCCACAGAGATAGCAATCAGCCCCAGCATTTT. It encodes CAAHRDSNQPQHF.

DNA of the CDR3: TGTGCCAGCAGCTTTGTCGGAAGTTCCGAAAACATTCAGTACTTC. Translating gives CASSFVGSSENIQYF. V is TRBV5-5 and J is TRBJ2-4; D unclear. The CDR3 spans 15 residues. Germline CDR1 reads SGHKS; CDR2 reads YYEKEE (reference sequence). The V end lost 2 bases, the J end lost 5 bases, and 14 bases lay between the germline ends.